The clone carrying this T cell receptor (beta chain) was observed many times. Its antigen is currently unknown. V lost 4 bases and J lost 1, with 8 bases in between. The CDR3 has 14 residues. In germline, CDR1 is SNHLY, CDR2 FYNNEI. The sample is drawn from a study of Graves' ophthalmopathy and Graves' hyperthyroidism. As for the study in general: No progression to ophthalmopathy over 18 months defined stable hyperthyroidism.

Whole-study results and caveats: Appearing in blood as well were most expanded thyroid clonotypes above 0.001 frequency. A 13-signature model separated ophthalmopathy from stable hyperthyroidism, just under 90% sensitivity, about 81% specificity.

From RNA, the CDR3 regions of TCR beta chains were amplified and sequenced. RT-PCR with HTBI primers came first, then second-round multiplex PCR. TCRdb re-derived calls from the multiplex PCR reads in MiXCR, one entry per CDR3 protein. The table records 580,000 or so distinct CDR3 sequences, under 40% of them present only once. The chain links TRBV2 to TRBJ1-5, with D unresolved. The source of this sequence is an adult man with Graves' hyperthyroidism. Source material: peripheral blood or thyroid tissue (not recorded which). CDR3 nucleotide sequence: TGTGCCAGCAGTGTAGTGGGGAGCAATCAGCCCCAGCATTTT. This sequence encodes CASSVVGSNQPQHF.